This TCR beta chain was documented in a study of blood T cell repertoires in COVID-19 (dated by TCRdb to about 2020). A note on the overall study: The collaborator samples originated in the United States, Italy and Spain and spanned the acute and convalescent phases of COVID-19. Samples were obtained from the ongoing ImmuneRACE study (first 160 participants) and from some 1,200 subjects provided by 6 global collaborators. The prospective study material was composed of cDNA or gDNA derived from T cells, B-cell-depleted T cells, or PBMCs. Subjects who had been exposed to COVID-19, were actively infected with it, or had recovered from it provided the deeply sampled blood TCRbeta repertoires that made up the dataset. Where available, HLA class I and class II types were taken from metadata supplied by the sample provider and were not determined by assay-based typing. A freely available public database, intended as a resource for researchers studying the immune response to SARS-CoV-2, is where the repertoires were released. Sample metadata almost always included a de-identified subject ID, COVID-19 status, age in years and sex. Broader findings and caveats from the paper: The amount of clinical and demographic metadata varied by source and participant and was provided uncurated.

The CDR3 numbers 14 residues from cysteine through phenylalanine. Only CDR3 DNA remains: 42 bases, in frame from the first base. From V the trimming removes 4 bases and from J it removes 6 bases, while the gene matches leave 7 bases of the junction unaccounted for. Looking up the germline V gene (reference sequence) yields CDR1 SGHNT and CDR2 YYREEE. In the prospective study, participants were about 18 to 89 years old, resided in 25 or so geographic areas of the United States, and were enrolled through a virtual design. Cohort assignment in the prospective study relied on participant-reported clinical history from a screening survey and a study questionnaire. For ImmuneRACE Cohort 3, a participant was defined as recovered based on two consecutive negative NP/OP PCR tests, clearance by a healthcare professional, or resolution of symptoms. Each participant in the prospective study had whole blood, serum and a nasopharyngeal or oropharyngeal swab collected by mobile phlebotomists. Prospective study participants could optionally give additional blood draws and questionnaires over an approximately 2-month period. Blood samples from the prospective study were shipped frozen or at room temperature prior to DNA extraction.

For this clone: Its binding antigen is unknown. Base qualities are not recorded, but no much larger clone differs from it by a single base.

TCRbeta CDR3 regions were amplified from genomic DNA by means of the immunoSEQ Assay, a bias-controlled multiplex PCR. In the source study's methods: Within the assay, amplification of reference gene primers was used to estimate how many nucleated cells each sample contained. Sequence reads were collapsed and filtered to measure the absolute abundance of every unique TCRbeta CDR3 rearrangement. For each sample, productive Simpson clonality was calculated as the square root of Simpson's diversity index across productive rearrangements. Held by TCRdb, this immuneACCESS table contains in-frame sequences only and omits some clones. Under half of the omission traces to an unresolved V gene where checked; the cause of the rest is unknown. The V and J calls and the clone size are those of that table, but D and trimming were determined from the DNA. The sample profile shows under 200,000 clones; about nine tenths of them were found once. The ten largest clones capture approximately 0.77% of the sample.

The specimen sequenced was PBMCs or T cells enriched from blood (not recorded which). The sequence is built from TRBV5-4 and TRBJ2-1; 7 junctional bases match TRBD2. The TCR originated in a woman aged 18-29 years who had recovered from COVID-19. In nucleotide form, the sequence is TGTGCCAGCAGCCAACGGGACTACTCCAATGAGCAGTTCTTC. It specifies CASSQRDYSNEQFF.